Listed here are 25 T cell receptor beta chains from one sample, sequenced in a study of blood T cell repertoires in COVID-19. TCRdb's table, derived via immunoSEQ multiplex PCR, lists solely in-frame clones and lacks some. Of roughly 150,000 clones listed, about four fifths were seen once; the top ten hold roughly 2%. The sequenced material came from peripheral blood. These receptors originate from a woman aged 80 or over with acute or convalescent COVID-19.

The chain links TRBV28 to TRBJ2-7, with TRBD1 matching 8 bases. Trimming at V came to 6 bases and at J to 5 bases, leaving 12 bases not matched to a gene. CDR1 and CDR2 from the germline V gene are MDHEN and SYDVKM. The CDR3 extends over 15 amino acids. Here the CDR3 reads CASRSPAGGIDEQYF. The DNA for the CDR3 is TGTGCCAGCAGATCTCCCGCAGGGGGCATCGACGAGCAGTACTTC.

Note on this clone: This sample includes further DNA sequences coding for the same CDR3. This CDR3 reads CASSLTVNYGYTF. The CDR3 DNA reads as TGTGCCAGCAGCTTGACAGTAAACTATGGCTACACCTTC. The chain couples TRBV12-3 or TRBV12-4 to TRBJ1-2; TRBD1 might be the D (5 bases). The V gene lost 6 bases and the J gene lost 2 bases, with 10 bases spanning the gap. The CDR3 loop spans 13 amino acids.

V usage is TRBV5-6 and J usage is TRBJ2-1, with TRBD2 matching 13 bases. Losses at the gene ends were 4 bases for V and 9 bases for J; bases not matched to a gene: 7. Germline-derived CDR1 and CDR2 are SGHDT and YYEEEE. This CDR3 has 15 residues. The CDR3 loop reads CASSGRTSGGREQFF. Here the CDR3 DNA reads TGTGCCAGCAGCGGCCGGACTAGCGGGGGACGTGAGCAGTTCTTC.

CDR3 coding DNA: TGTGCCATCAGTGCGGGGACAGCCTCTGGAAACACCATATATTTT. Protein: CAISAGTASGNTIYF. This chain uses TRBV10-3 with TRBJ1-3, with TRBD1 matching over 7 bases. Germline values: CDR1 ENHRY, CDR2 SYGVKD. Germline trimming cut 4 bases from V and 0 bases from J; bases unmatched to any gene: 3. The CDR3 has 15 residues.

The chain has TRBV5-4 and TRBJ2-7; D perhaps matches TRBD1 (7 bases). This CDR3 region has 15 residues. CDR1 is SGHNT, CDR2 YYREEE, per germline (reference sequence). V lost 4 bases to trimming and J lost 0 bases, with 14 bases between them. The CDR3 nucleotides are TGTGCCAGCAGCCGGGGGACAGCTAACTCCTACGAGCAGTACTTC. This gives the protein CASSRGTANSYEQYF. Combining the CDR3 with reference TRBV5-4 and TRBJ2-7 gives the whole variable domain ETGVTQSPTHLIKTRGQQVTLRCSSQSGHNTVSWYQQALGQGPQFIFQYYREEENGRGNFPPRFSGLQFPNYSSELNVNALELDDSALYLCASSRGTANSYEQYFGPGTRLTVT.

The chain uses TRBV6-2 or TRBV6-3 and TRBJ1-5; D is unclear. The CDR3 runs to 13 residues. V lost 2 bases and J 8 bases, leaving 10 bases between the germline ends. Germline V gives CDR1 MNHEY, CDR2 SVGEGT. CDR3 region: CASSYDTREPQHF. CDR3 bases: TGTGCCAGCAGTTACGACACCCGAGAGCCCCAGCATTTT.

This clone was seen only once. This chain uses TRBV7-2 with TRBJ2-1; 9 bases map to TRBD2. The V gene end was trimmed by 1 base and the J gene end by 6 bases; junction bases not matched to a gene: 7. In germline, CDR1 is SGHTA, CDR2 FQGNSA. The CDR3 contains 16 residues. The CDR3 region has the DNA TGTGCCAGCAGCTTAGAGTCGCGGGGGGGCCTCAATGAGCAGTTCTTC. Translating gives CASSLESRGGLNEQFF.

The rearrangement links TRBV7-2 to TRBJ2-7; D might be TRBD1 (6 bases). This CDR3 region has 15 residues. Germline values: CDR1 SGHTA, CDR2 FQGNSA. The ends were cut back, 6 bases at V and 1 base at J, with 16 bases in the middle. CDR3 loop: CASRFRDTFSYEQYF. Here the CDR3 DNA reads TGTGCCAGCAGGTTCCGGGACACCTTTTCCTACGAGCAGTACTTC.

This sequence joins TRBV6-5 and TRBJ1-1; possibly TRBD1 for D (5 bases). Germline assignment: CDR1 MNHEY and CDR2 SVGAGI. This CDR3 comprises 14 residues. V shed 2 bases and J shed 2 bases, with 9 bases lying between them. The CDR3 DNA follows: TGTGCCAGCAGTTACAGGGGCTCTAACACTGAAGCTTTCTTT. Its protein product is CASSYRGSNTEAFF.

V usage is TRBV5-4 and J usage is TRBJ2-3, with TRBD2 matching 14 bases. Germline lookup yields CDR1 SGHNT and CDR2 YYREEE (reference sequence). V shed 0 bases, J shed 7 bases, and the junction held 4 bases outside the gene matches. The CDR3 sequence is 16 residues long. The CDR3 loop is CASSLGGTSGGYTQYF. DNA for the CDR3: TGTGCCAGCAGCTTGGGTGGGACTAGCGGGGGTTATACGCAGTATTTT.

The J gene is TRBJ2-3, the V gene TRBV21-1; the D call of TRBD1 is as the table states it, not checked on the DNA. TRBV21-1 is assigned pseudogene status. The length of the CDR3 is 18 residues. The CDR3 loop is CASSFPREQGLGTDTQYF. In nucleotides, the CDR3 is TGTGCCAGCAGTTTTCCACGAGAACAGGGGTTGGGCACAGATACGCAGTATTTT.

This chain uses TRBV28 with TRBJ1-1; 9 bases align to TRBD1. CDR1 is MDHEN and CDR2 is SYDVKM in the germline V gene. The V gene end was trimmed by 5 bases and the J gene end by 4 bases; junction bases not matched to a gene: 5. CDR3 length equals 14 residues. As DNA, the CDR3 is TGTGCCAGCAGTCCGCCGGACAGGGGCACTGAAGCTTTCTTT. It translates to CASSPPDRGTEAFF.

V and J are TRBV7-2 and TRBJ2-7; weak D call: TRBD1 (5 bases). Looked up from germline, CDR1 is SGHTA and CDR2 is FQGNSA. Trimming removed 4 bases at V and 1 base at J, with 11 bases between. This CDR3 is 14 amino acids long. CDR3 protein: CASSSAGRSYEQYF. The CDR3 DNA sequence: TGTGCCAGCAGCTCCGCAGGGCGATCCTACGAGCAGTACTTC.

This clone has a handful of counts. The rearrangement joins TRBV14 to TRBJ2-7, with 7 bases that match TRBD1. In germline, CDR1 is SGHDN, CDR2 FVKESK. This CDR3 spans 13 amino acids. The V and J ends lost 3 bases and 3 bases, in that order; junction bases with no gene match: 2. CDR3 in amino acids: CASSHRQGYEQYF. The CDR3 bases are TGTGCCAGCAGCCACAGACAGGGCTACGAGCAGTACTTC.

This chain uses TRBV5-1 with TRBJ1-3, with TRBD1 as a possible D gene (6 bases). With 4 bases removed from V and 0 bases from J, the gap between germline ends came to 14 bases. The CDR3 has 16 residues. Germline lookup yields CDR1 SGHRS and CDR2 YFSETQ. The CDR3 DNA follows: TGCGCCAGCAGCCCTCCCCGGACAGACTCTGGAAACACCATATATTTT. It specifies CASSPPRTDSGNTIYF.

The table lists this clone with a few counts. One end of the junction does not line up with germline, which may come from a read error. CDR3 in DNA: TGTGCCAGTAGTGAGGTCGGCAACTTTGGCTACACCTTC. Its translation is CASSEVGNFGYTF. The chain is built from TRBV19 and TRBJ1-2; no firm D call. Germline CDR1 and CDR2: LNHDA and SQIVND (reference sequence). This CDR3 spans 13 amino acids.

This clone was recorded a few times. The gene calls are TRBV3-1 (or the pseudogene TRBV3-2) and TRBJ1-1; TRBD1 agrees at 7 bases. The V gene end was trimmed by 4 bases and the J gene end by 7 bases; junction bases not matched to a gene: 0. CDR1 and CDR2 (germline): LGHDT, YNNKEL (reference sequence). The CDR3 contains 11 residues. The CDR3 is CASSRQGEAFF. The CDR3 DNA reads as TGTGCCAGCAGCCGACAGGGTGAAGCTTTCTTT.

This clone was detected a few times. CDR3 coding DNA: TGTGCCAGTATCGCAGCAGGGGATGGAAACACCATATATTTT. Translation: CASIAAGDGNTIYF. The chain is built from TRBV19 and TRBJ1-3; D might be TRBD1 (6 bases). V lost 7 bases to trimming and J lost 3 bases, with 13 bases between them. CDR1 is LNHDA and CDR2 is SQIVND in the germline V gene (reference sequence). This CDR3 has 14 amino acids.

CDR3: CASSRTESKSYNEQFF. The CDR3 DNA follows: TGTGCCAGCTCAAGGACAGAGAGCAAGTCCTACAATGAGCAGTTCTTC. The J gene is TRBJ2-1, the V gene TRBV18, with D perhaps matching TRBD1 (6 bases). Deletions cut 5 bases from V and 1 base from J, with 15 bases between. Germline-derived CDR1 and CDR2 are KGHSH and LQKENI. This CDR3 has 16 amino acids.

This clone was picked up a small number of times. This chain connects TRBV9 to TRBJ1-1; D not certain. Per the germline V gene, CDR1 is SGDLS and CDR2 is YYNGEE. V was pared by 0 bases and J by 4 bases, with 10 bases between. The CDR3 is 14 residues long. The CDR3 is CASSVGGTGTEAFF. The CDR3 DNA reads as TGTGCCAGCAGCGTAGGCGGTACCGGCACTGAAGCTTTCTTT.

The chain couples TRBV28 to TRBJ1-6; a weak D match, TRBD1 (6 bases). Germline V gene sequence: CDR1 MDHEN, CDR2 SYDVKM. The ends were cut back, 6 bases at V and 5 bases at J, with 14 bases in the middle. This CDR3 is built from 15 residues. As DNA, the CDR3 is TGTGCCAGCAGGGGGGCGGGGAGGGATAATTCACCCCTCCACTTT. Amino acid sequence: CASRGAGRDNSPLHF. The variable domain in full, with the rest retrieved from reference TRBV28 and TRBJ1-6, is DVKVTQSSRYLVKRTGEKVFLECVQDMDHENMFWYRQDPGLGLRLIYFSYDVKMKEKGDIPEGYSVSREKKERFSLILESASTNQTSMYLCASRGAGRDNSPLHFGNGTRLTVT.

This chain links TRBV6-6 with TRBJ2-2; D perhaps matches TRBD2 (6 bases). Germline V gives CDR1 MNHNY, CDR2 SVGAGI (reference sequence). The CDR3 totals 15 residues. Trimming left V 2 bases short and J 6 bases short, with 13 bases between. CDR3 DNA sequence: TGTGCCAGCAGTTACGGGGGGAACGGGGCCGGGGAGCTGTTTTTT. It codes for CASSYGGNGAGELFF.

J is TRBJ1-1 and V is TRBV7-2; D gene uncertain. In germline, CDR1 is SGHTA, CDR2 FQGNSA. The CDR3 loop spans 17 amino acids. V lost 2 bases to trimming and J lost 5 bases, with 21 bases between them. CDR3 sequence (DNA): TGTGCCAGCAGCTTATCCCCCTGGGGAATAGGGAGGACTGAAGCTTTCTTT. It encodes CASSLSPWGIGRTEAFF.

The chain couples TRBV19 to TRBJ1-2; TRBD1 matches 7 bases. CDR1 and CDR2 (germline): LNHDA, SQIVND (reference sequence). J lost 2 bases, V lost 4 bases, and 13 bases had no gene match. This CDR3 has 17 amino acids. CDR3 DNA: TGTGCCAGTAGTAGCCAATCTTCCGGGACAGAGAACTATGGCTACACCTTC. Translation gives CASSSQSSGTENYGYTF.

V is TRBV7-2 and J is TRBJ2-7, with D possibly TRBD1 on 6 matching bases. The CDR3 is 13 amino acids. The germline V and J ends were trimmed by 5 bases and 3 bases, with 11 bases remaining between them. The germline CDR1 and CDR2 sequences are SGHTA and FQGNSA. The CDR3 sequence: CASSPQQGYEQYF. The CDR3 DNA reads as TGTGCCAGCAGCCCCCAACAGGGCTACGAGCAGTACTTC.